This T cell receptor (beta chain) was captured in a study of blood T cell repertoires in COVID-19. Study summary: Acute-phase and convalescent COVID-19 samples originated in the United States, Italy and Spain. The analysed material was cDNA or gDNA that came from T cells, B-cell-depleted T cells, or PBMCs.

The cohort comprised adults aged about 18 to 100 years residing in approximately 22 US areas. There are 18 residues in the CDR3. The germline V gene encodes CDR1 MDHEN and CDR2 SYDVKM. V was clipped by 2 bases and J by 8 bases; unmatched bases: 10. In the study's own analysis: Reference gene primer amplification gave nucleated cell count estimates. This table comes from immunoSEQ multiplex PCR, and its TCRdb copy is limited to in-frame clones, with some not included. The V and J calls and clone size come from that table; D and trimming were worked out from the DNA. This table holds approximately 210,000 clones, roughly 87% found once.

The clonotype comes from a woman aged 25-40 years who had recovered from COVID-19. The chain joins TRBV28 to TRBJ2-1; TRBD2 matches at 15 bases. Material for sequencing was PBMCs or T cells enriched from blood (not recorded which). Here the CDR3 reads CASSLTMGLAGGHDEQFF. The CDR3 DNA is TGTGCCAGCAGTTTAACAATGGGACTAGCGGGAGGTCACGATGAGCAGTTCTTC.